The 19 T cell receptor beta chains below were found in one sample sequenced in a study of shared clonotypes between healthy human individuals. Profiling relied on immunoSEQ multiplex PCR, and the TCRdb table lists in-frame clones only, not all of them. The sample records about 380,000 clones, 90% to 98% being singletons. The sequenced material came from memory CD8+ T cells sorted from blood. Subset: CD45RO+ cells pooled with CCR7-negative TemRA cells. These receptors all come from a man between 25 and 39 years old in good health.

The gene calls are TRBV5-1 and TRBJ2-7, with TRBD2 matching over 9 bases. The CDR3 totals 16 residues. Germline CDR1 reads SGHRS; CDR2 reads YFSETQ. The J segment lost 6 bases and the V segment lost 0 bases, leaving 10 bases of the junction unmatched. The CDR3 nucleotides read TGCGCCAGCAGCTTGGGAGTTCGCGGGAGGGCCCTCGAGCAGTACTTC. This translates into CASSLGVRGRALEQYF.

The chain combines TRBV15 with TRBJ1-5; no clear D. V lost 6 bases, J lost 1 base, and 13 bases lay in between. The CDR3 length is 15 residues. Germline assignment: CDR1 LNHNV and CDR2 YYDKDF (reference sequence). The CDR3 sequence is CATSQRTISNQPQHF. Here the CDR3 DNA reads TGTGCCACCAGTCAACGCACGATAAGCAATCAGCCCCAGCATTTT.

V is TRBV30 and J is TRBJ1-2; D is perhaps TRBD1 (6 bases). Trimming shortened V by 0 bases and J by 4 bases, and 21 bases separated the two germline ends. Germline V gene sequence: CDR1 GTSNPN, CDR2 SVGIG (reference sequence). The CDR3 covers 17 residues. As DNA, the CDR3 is TGTGCCTGGAGTGTATTTGGGGGGGCGGCTACTAGCTATGGCTACACCTTC. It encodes CAWSVFGGAATSYGYTF. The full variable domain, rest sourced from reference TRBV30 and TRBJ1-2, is SQTIHQWPATLVQPVGSPLSLECTVEGTSNPNLYWYRQAAGRGLQLLFYSVGIGQISSEVPQNLSASRPQDRQFILSSKKLLLSDSGFYLCAWSVFGGAATSYGYTFGSGTRLTVV.

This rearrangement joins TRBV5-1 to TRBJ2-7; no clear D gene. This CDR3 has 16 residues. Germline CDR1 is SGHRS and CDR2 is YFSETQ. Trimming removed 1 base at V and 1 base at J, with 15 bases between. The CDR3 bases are TGCGCCAGCAGCTTGTTAGTCGGAAGGTTGTCCTACGAGCAGTACTTC. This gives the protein CASSLLVGRLSYEQYF.

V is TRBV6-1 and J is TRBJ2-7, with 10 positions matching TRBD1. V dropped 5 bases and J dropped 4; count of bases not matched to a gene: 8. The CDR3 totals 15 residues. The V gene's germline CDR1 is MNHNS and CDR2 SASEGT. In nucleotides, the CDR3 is TGTGCCAGCAGTCACCAGCGGGACAGGGGTTACGAGCAGTACTTC. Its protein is CASSHQRDRGYEQYF.

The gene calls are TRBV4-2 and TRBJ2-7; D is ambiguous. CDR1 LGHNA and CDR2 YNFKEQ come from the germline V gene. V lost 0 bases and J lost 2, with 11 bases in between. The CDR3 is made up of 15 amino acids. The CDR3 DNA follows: TGTGCCAGCAGCCAAGATATTGGCTCCCCCTACGAGCAGTACTTC. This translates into CASSQDIGSPYEQYF.

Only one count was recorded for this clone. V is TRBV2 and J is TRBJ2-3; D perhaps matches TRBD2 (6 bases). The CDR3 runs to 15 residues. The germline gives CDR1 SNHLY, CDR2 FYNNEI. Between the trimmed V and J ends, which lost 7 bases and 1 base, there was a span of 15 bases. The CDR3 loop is CASTRSSGRTDTQYF. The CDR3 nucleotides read TGTGCCAGCACCCGATCCAGCGGGCGCACAGATACGCAGTATTTT.

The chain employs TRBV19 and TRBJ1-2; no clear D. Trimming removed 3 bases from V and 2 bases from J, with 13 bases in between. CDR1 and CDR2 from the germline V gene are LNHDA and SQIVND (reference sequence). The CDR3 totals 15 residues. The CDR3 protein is CASSMGSPGNYGYTF. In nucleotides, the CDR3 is TGTGCCAGTAGTATGGGATCCCCGGGAAACTATGGCTACACCTTC.

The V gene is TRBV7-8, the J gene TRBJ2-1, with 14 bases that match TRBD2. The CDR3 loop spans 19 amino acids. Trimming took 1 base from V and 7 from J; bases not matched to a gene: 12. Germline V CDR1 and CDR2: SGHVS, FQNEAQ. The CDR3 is CASSLEGTSGRIRRNEQFF. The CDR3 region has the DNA TGTGCCAGCAGCTTAGAAGGGACTAGCGGGAGAATAAGGAGGAATGAGCAGTTCTTC. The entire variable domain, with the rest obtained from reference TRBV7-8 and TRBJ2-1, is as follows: GAGVSQSPRYKVAKRGQDVALRCDPISGHVSLFWYQQALGQGPEFLTYFQNEAQLDKSGLPSDRFFAERPEGSVSTLKIQRTQQEDSAVYLCASSLEGTSGRIRRNEQFFGPGTRLTVL.

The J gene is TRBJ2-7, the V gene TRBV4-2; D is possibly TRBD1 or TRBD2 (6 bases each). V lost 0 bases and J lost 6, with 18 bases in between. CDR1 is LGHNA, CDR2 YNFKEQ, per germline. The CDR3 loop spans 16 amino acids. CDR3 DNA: TGTGCCAGCAGCCAAGATTTAGGGGGGAGAGCCTTCGAGCAGTACTTC. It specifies CASSQDLGGRAFEQYF.

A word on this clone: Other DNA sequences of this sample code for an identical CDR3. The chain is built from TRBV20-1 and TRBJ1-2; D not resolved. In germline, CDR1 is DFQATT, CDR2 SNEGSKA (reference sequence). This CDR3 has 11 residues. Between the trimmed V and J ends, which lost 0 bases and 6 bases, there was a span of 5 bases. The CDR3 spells CSARDGDGYTF. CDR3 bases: TGCAGTGCTAGAGATGGGGATGGCTACACCTTC.

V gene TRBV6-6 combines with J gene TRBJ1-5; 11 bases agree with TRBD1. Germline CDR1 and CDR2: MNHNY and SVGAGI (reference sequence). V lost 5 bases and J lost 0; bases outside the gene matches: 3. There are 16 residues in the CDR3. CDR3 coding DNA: TGTGCCAGCAGTGGACAGGGGGCCCATAGCAATCAGCCCCAGCATTTT. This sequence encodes CASSGQGAHSNQPQHF.

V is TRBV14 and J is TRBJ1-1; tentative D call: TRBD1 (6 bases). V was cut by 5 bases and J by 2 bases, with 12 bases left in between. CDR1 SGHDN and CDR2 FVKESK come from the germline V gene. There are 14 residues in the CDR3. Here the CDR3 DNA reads TGTGCCAGCAGCTCCTGGGGGGCTAACACTGAAGCTTTCTTT. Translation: CASSSWGANTEAFF.

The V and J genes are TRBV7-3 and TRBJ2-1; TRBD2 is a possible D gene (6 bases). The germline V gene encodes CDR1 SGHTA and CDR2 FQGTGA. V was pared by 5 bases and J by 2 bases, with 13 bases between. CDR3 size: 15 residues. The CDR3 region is CASSEISSAYNEQFF. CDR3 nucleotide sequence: TGTGCCAGCAGCGAAATATCTAGCGCCTACAATGAGCAGTTCTTC.

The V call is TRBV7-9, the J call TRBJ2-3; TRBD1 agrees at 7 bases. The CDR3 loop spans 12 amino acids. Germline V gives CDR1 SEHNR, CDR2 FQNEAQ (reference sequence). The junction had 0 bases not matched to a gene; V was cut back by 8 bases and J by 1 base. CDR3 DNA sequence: TGTGCCAGCGGACAGGGCACAGATACGCAGTATTTT. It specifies CASGQGTDTQYF.

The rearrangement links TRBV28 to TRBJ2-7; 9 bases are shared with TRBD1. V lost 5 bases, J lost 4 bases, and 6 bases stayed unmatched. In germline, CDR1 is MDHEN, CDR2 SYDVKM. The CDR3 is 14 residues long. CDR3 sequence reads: CASSIPGQGYEQYF. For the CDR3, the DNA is TGTGCCAGCAGTATCCCGGGACAGGGATACGAGCAGTACTTC.

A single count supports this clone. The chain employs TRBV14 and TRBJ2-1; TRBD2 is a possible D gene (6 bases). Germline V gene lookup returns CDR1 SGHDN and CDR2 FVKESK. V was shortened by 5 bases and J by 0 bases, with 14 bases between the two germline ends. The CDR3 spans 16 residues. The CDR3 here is CASSYLSGYSYNEQFF. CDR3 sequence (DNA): TGTGCCAGCAGCTATCTTAGCGGATACTCCTACAATGAGCAGTTCTTC.

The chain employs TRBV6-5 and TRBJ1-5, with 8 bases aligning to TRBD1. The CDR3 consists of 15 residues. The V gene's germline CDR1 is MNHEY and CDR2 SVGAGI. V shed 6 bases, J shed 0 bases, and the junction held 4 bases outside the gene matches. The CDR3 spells CASSIDRGSNQPQHF. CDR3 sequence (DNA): TGTGCCAGCAGCATAGACAGGGGTAGCAATCAGCCCCAGCATTTT.

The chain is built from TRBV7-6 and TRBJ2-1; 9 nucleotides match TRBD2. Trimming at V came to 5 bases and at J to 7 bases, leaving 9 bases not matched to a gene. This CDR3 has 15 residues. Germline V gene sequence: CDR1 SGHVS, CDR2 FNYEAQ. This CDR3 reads CASSHSGSGDNEQFF. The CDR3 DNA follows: TGTGCCAGCAGCCATAGCGGGAGCGGTGATAATGAGCAGTTCTTC. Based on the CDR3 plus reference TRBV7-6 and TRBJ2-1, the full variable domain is GAGVSQSPRYKVTKRGQDVALRCDPISGHVSLYWYRQALGQGPEFLTYFNYEAQQDKSGLPNDRFSAERPEGSISTLTIQRTEQRDSAMYRCASSHSGSGDNEQFFGPGTRLTVL.